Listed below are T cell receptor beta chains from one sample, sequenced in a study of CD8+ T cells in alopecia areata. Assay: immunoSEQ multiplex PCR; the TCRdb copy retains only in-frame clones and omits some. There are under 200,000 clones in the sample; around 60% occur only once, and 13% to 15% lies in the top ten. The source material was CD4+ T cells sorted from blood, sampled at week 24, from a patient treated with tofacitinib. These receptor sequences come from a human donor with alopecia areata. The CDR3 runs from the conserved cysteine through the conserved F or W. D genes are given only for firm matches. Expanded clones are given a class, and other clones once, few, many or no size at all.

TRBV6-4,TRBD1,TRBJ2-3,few,TGTGCCAGCAGTATAAACAGGGGCGATACGCAGTATTTT,CASSINRGDTQYF
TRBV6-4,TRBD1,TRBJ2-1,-,TGTGCCAGCAGTGACTCGAAGGGGGCAGGGGGTACTGAGCAGTTCTTC,CASSDSKGAGGTEQFF
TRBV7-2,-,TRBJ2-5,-,TGTGCCAGCAGCTTAGGACTACCAGGGGAGACCCAGTACTTC,CASSLGLPGETQYF
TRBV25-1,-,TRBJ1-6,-,TGTGCCAGCAGTGAACCCGGGGGGGGTTGGTCACCCCTCCACTTT,CASSEPGGGWSPLHF
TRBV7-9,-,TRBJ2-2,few,TGTGCCAGCAGCTTAGCTCCGACAACCGGGGAGCTGTTTTTT,CASSLAPTTGELFF
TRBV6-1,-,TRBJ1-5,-,TGTGCCAGCAGTGAAGCCCAAACTCTCGGGTCCCAGCATTTT,CASSEAQTLGSQHF
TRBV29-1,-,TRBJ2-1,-,TGCAGCGTTGCTTCGGTGGGTTTTTCCTACAATGAGCAGTTCTTC,CSVASVGFSYNEQFF
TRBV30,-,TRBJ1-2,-,TGTGCCTGGAGTGTTCAGAGGAATGGCTACACCTTC,CAWSVQRNGYTF
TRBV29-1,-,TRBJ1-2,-,TGCAGCGCCCTGGAAGGGGGCTACACCTTC,CSALEGGYTF
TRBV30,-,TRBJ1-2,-,TGTGCCTGGAGCACCAGGGGTGACTATGGCTACACCTTC,CAWSTRGDYGYTF
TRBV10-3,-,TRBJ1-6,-,TGTGCCATCAGTGAGGGAGCCTATAATTCACCCCTCCACTTT,CAISEGAYNSPLHF
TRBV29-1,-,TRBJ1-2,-,TGCAGCGTTGAAGATATCAACAGCGGTCCTGGAGGCTACACCTTC,CSVEDINSGPGGYTF
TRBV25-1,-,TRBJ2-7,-,TGTGCCAGCAGTGAACGCGGGGACGAGCAGTACTTC,CASSERGDEQYF
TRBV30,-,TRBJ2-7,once,TGTGCCTGGAGGCCGGGACTCCAATCCTACGAGCAGTACTTC,CAWRPGLQSYEQYF
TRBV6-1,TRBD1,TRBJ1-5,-,TGTGCCAGCAAGAAAAGGGGGCAAGACGGTCAGCCCCAGCATTTT,CASKKRGQDGQPQHF
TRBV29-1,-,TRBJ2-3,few,TGCAGCGTTGAGAACCCCAGAGCAACCGATGATACGCAGTATTTT,CSVENPRATDDTQYF
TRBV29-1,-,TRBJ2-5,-,TGCAGCGTTGAACAGGGGTACCAAGAGACCCAGTACTTC,CSVEQGYQETQYF
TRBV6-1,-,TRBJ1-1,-,TGTGCCAGCAGTGTGGCTGGGGGGGCAAACACTGAAGCTTTCTTT,CASSVAGGANTEAFF
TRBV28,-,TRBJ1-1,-,TGTGCCAGCAGTTTATCCATGAATTTCCCTGAAGCTTTCTTT,CASSLSMNFPEAFF
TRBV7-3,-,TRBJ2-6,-,TGTGCCAGCACGCCGGGGGCTGGGGCCAACGTCCTGACTTTC,CASTPGAGANVLTF
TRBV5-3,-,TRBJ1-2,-,TGTGCCAGAAGCTTTGTGGGCTACACCTTC,CARSFVGYTF
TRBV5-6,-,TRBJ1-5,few,TGTGCCAGCAGCTTGTGGGGCTACAGCAATCAGCCCCAGCATTTT,CASSLWGYSNQPQHF
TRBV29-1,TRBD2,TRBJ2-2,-,TGCAGCGTCGCCCTCCGGAGCGGGGCCACCGGGGAGCTGTTTTTT,CSVALRSGATGELFF
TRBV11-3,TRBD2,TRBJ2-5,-,TGTGCCAGCAGCTACGGACTAGCAGGCCCACCCACCAAAGAGACCCAGTACTTC,CASSYGLAGPPTKETQYF
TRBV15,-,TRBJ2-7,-,TGTGCCACCAGCAGAGATAAGTATTCTGAGCAGTACTTC,CATSRDKYSEQYF
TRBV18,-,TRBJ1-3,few,TGTGCCAGCTCACAAGACAGTACGGACTCTGGAAACACCATATATTTT,CASSQDSTDSGNTIYF
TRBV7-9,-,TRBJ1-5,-,TGTGCCAGCAGCTTAGGCGGTCAGCCCCAGCATTTT,CASSLGGQPQHF
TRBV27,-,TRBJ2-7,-,TGTGCCAGCAGTTTTGCCCCAGGGCCCTACGAGCAGTACTTC,CASSFAPGPYEQYF
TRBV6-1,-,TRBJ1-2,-,TGTGCCAGCAGTGAGGGCCATGAGACTTACTACACCTTC,CASSEGHETYYTF
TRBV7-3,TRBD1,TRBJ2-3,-,TGTGCCAGCAGCCCGAGGACAGGGGGGGAAAGCACAGATACGCAGTATTTT,CASSPRTGGESTDTQYF
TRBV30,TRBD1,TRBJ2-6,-,TGTGCCTGGAGGGGACAGGGAGACTGGGCCAACGTCCTGACTTTC,CAWRGQGDWANVLTF
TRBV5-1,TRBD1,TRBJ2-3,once,TGCGCCAGCAGCTCGATACAGGGGCGAGAAACAGATACGCAGTATTTT,CASSSIQGRETDTQYF
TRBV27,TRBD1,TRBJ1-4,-,TGTGCCAGCAGTTACCTCCGGACAGGTGATGAAAAACTGTTTTTT,CASSYLRTGDEKLFF
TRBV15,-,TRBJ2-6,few,TGTGCCACCAGCAGTGGAGGGGGGGCTGGGGCCAACGTCCTGACTTTC,CATSSGGGAGANVLTF
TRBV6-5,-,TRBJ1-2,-,TGTGCTACCGGGACGGACTATGGCTACACCTTC,CATGTDYGYTF
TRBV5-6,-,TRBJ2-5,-,TGTGCCAGCAGCCCCCAAGAGACCCAGTACTTC,CASSPQETQYF
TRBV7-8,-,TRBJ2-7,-,TGTGCCAGCAGCTCGAGGGCCAGCTACGAGCAGTACTTC,CASSSRASYEQYF
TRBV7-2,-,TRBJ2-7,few,TGTGCCAGCGGTGGACGGAGAACCTACGAGCAGTACTTC,CASGGRRTYEQYF
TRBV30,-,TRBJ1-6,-,TGTGCCTGGAGTGTTAATTCACCCCTCCACTTT,CAWSVNSPLHF
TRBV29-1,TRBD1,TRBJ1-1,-,TGCAGCGTTCAAGGACAGGGAGGGAGGACTGAAGCTTTCTTT,CSVQGQGGRTEAFF
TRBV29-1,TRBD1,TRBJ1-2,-,TGCAGCGTTGAGGGAGACAGGGCCTATGGCTACACCTTC,CSVEGDRAYGYTF
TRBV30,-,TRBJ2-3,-,TGTGCCTGGATGCGAGATACGCAGTATTTT,CAWMRDTQYF
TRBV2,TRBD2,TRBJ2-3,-,TGTGCCAGCAGTTCCGGACTAGCGGGGCTAGATACGCAGTATTTT,CASSSGLAGLDTQYF
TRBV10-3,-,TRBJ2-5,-,TGTGCCATCGGTCCCCGGGCGGAGACCCAGTACTTC,CAIGPRAETQYF
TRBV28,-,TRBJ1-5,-,TGTGCCAGCAGTCCCCCCAAGAAGGGAGGGGGCAATCAGCCCCAGCATTTT,CASSPPKKGGGNQPQHF
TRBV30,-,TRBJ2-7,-,TGTGCCTGGAGTGTGAGCTGGACAGCCTACGAGCAGTACTTC,CAWSVSWTAYEQYF
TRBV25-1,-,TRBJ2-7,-,TGTGCCAGCAGTGACTACTACGAGCAGTACTTC,CASSDYYEQYF
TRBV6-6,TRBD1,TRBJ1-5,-,TGTGCCAGCAGTTACCGAAAGGGACAGATAAATCAGCCCCAGCATTTT,CASSYRKGQINQPQHF
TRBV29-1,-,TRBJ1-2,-,TGCAGCGCCTCTACGAGGGAGGGGTCGGGCGGCTACACCTTC,CSASTREGSGGYTF
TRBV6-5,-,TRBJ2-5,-,TGTGCCAGCAGTTACTCTTCCGGACGTCAAGAGACCCAGTACTTC,CASSYSSGRQETQYF
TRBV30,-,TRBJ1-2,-,TGTGCCTGGAGAACGTCTGGAACCTATGGCTACACCTTC,CAWRTSGTYGYTF